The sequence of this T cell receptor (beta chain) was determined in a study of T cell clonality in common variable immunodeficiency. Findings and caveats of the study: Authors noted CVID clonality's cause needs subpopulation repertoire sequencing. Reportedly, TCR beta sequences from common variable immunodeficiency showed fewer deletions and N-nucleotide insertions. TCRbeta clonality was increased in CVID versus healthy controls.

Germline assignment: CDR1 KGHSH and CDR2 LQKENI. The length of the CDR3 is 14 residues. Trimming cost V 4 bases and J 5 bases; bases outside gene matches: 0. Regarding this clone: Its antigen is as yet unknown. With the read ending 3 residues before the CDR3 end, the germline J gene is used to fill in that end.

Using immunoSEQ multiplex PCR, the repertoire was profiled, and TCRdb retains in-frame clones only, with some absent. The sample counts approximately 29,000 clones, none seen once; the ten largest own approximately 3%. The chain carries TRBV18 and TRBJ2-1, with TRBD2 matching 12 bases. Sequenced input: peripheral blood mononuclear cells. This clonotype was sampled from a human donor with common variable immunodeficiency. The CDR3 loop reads CASSRTSGDNEQFF. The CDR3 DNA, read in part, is TGTGCCAGCTCACGGACTAGCGGGGACAATGAG.